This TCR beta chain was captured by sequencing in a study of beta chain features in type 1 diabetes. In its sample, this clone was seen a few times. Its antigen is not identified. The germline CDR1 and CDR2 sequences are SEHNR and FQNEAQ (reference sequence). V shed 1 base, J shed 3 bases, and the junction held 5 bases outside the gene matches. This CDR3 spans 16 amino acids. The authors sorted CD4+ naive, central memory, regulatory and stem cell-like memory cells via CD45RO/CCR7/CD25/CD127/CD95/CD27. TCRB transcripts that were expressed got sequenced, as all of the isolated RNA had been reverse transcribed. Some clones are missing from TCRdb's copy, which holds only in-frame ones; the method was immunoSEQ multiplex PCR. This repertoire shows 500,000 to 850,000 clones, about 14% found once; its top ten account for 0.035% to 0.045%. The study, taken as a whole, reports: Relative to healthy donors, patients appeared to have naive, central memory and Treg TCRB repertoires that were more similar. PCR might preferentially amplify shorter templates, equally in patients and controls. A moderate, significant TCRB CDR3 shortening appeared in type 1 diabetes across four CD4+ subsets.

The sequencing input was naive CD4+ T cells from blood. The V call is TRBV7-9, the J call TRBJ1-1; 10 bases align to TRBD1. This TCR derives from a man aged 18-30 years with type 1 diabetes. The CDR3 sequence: CASSLGIGTGDTEAFF. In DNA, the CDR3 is TGTGCCAGCAGCTTAGGGATTGGGACAGGGGACACTGAAGCTTTCTTT.